Listed below are T cell receptor beta chains from one sample, sequenced in a study of shared clonotypes between healthy human individuals. Using immunoSEQ multiplex PCR, the repertoire was profiled, and TCRdb retains in-frame clones only, with some absent. The table lists around 1.5 million clones, 95% to 99% of them singletons. The sequencing sample was made of naive CD4+ T cells sorted from blood. These receptors were taken from a man in his thirties or forties in good health. CDR3s include the opening cysteine and the closing phenylalanine or tryptophan. The order of the fields is J gene, clone size, V gene, CDR3 protein. Clone sizes are given selectively: once, few, many, or a class where the clone is expanded.

>TRBJ1-4|.|TRBV5-6
CASSAGLINEKLFF
>TRBJ2-7|.|TRBV5-1
CASSLASGRASYEQYF
>TRBJ2-3|.|TRBV9
CASGYGTDTQYF
>TRBJ2-3|.|TRBV5-1
CASSFPETYTDTQYF
>TRBJ1-2|.|TRBV30
CAWSANGGYTF
>TRBJ2-7|.|TRBV7-9
CASSQKYEQYF
>TRBJ1-2|.|TRBV28
CASSLNRDRGPGYTF
>TRBJ1-3|.|TRBV7-2
CASSLAGPDSGNTIYF
>TRBJ1-2|once|TRBV6-1
CASSEARTYGYTF
>TRBJ2-7|.|TRBV18
CASSPRLAGGPHEQYF
>TRBJ2-1|.|TRBV29-1
CSVDRGRRDYNEQFF
>TRBJ2-2|.|TRBV7-2
CASSWTGMNTGELFF
>TRBJ2-2|.|TRBV5-1
CASSLGGTSGNTGELFF
>TRBJ2-3|.|TRBV28
CASTAPPSDTQYF
>TRBJ1-4|.|TRBV2
CASSQASYRGAEKLFF
>TRBJ1-1|.|TRBV14
CASSQETIRAFF
>TRBJ2-1|.|TRBV9
CASSVVGGGNEQFF
>TRBJ1-3|.|TRBV5-1
CASSLFGNTIYF
>TRBJ2-3|.|TRBV6-6
CASRDRADTQYF
>TRBJ1-2|once|TRBV11-2
CASSLDPGRNGYTF
>TRBJ2-5|.|TRBV7-2
CASRSTWETQYF
>TRBJ2-2|.|TRBV7-3
CASSLRQGAKDTGELFF
>TRBJ2-2|.|TRBV18
CASSPWESGELFF
>TRBJ2-1|.|TRBV23-1
CASSQSGVVHNEQFF
>TRBJ2-4|once|TRBV18
CASSPRDSLAKNIQYF
>TRBJ2-7|.|TRBV7-9
CASSLVKGPAYEQYF
>TRBJ2-3|.|TRBV5-3
CARSLVGGRATDTQYF
>TRBJ2-7|once|TRBV11-2
CASSSLRATSGGAREQYF
>TRBJ2-2|.|TRBV27
CASSLRTGRNTGELFF
>TRBJ1-2|.|TRBV28
CASSLQTGGYGYTF
>TRBJ1-4|.|TRBV28
CASSITQGLGEKLFF
>TRBJ2-7|.|TRBV19
CASRVRAGGPYEQYF
>TRBJ2-5|once|TRBV10-3
CAIRDSAQETQYF
>TRBJ2-7|.|TRBV29-1
CSVVQDLAGYEQYF
>TRBJ1-2|.|TRBV30
CAWGQGYYGYTF
>TRBJ1-1|.|TRBV18
CASSGRGGALTEAFF
>TRBJ1-1|.|TRBV10-2
CASTETGTNTEAFF
>TRBJ2-3|.|TRBV5-1
CASSLRGLRDTDTQYF
>TRBJ1-4|.|TRBV30
CAWTQGWSEKLFF
>TRBJ2-3|once|TRBV7-9
CASSSRQGAGTDTQYF
>TRBJ2-7|.|TRBV2
CASSGLAGGKLSYEQYF
>TRBJ1-1|once|TRBV14
CASSQRTGGTTEAFF
>TRBJ2-7|.|TRBV5-5
CASSQYGQVLYEQYF